The subject of this entry is one T cell receptor (beta chain). The entry originates in a study of T cells after yellow fever vaccination. TCRdb re-called the 5' RACE reads with MiXCR, one entry per CDR3 protein. The sample contains fewer than 500,000 distinct CDR3 sequences, roughly 20% of which appear only once. The CDR3 runs to 18 residues. V lost 0 bases and J 2 bases, leaving 17 bases between the germline ends. The V gene's germline CDR1 is LGHNA and CDR2 YSLEER. Sequenced here: PBMCs, sampled before the yellow fever booster vaccination. The genes are TRBV4-3 and TRBJ2-1; D is possibly TRBD2 (5 bases). The TCR sequence derives from a young man who received the YFV17D yellow fever vaccine. CDR3 sequence (DNA): TGCGCCAGCAGCCAAGATCGTGAATTGGGCGGGCCCTACAATGAGCAGTTCTTC. This sequence encodes CASSQDRELGGPYNEQFF.